This TCR beta chain was profiled in a study of human thymus T cells. General study findings and limits: Related research described strongly overlapping thymic repertoires in unrelated people. What appeared biased in thymic and blood repertoires was the usage of V and J genes.

Per the germline V gene, CDR1 is SGHTA and CDR2 is FQGNSA. The CDR3 is made up of 15 amino acids. V lost 3 bases to trimming and J lost 7 bases; unmatched junction nucleotides: 6. Libraries were prepared by immunoSEQ multiplex PCR; TCRdb keeps only in-frame clonotypes and omits some of them. The data contain 86,000 or so clones, around 96% of them seen just once; the ten biggest clones take up roughly 0.03%. Comments on this clone: The antigen is not known.

Resections from corrective heart surgery provided thymus tissue. The sample donors, healthy Finnish infants, were having corrective surgery for congenital heart defects. The chain couples TRBV7-2 to TRBJ1-6; 7 bases line up with TRBD1. The clonotype comes from a boy less than two years old with a congenital heart defect but otherwise immunologically healthy. Sequencing was carried out using thymus tissue. The CDR3 region has the DNA TGTGCCAGCAGCTTGCTTGACAGGGCAAATTCACCCCTCCACTTT. Translation gives CASSLLDRANSPLHF.